The TCR beta chain described here comes from a study of OX40 agonist ivuxolimab in advanced cancers. Whole-study findings and limits: Within 6 weeks, CD4+ and CD8+ blood T cells expanded clonally at 0.1 to 3.0 mg/kg.

V gave up 2 bases and J gave up 0 bases; unmatched junction bases: 10. Per the germline V gene, CDR1 is SGHNT and CDR2 is YENEEA. The CDR3 runs to 18 residues. Some clones are missing from TCRdb's copy, which holds only in-frame ones; the method was immunoSEQ multiplex PCR. This sample has tens of thousands of clones; 70% to 85% occur once, and the top ten carry about 1.6%. In the case of this clone: Its target is unknown.

The J gene is TRBJ1-5, the V gene TRBV11-3; 7 bases are a match to TRBD1. The receptor was isolated from an adult with an advanced solid tumor such as melanoma, head and neck, liver or kidney cancer. The sample in question was CD4+ or CD8+ T cells sorted from blood, obtained in a trial of the OX40 agonist ivuxolimab. CDR3 coding DNA: TGTGCCAGCAGCTTAATGGGGCCTACAGGGGCTAGCAATCAGCCCCAGCATTTT. Its protein product is CASSLMGPTGASNQPQHF.